The 20 T cell receptor beta chains below come from one sample, sequenced in a study of glioma-infiltrating T cells. The iRepertoire nested amplicon-rescue multiplex PCR amplified TCR alpha and beta CDR3s from RNA. TCRdb re-called the multiplex PCR reads through MiXCR, storing one row per CDR3 protein. The profile shows under 150,000 distinct CDR3 sequences, 35% to 50% of them singletons. Sample: glioma tissue, nonneoplastic brain tissue, or PBMCs (not recorded which). These receptors originate from a human donor with low-grade glioma or glioblastoma, undergoing nonglioma brain surgery, or in good health (not recorded which).

This clonotype was seen repeatedly, ten times or more. This chain joins TRBV7-8 and TRBJ2-3; D unresolved. Germline CDR1 and CDR2: SGHVS and FQNEAQ. CDR3 length: 15 residues. Trimming removed 1 base at V and 0 bases at J, with 8 bases between. The CDR3 loop reads CASSLGQDSTDTQYF. The CDR3, as DNA: TGTGCCAGCAGCTTAGGCCAGGATAGCACAGATACGCAGTATTTT.

This chain uses TRBV28 with TRBJ2-7; either TRBD1 or TRBD2 may supply D (5 bases each). From germline, CDR1 is MDHEN and CDR2 SYDVKM. The CDR3 length is 14 residues. The germline V and J ends were trimmed by 0 bases and 3 bases, with 9 bases remaining between them. For the CDR3, the DNA is TGTGCCAGCAGTTTATGGGGGGTTTACTACGAGCAGTACTTC. It is translated as CASSLWGVYYEQYF.

The V and J genes are TRBV7-2 and TRBJ1-2; D is possibly TRBD1 (5 bases). Trimming removed 4 bases at V and 2 bases at J, with 8 bases between. CDR1 is SGHTA and CDR2 is FQGNSA in the germline V gene. The CDR3 is 13 amino acids. CDR3 residues: CASSSGGNYGYTF. The CDR3 DNA reads as TGTGCCAGCAGCTCGGGGGGAAACTATGGCTACACCTTC.

This clonotype was observed a few times. The rearrangement links TRBV25-1 to TRBJ1-1; tentatively, D is TRBD1 (5 bases). This CDR3 is built from 13 residues. Looked up from germline, CDR1 is MGHDK and CDR2 is SYGVNS. V dropped 6 bases and J dropped 0 bases, with 8 bases sitting between them. The CDR3 sequence: CASSGHLNTEAFF. DNA of the CDR3: TGTGCCAGCAGCGGACACCTGAACACTGAAGCTTTCTTT.

This clonotype was seen a few times. The chain carries TRBV6-1 and TRBJ2-1; D ambiguous. Trimming took 7 bases from V and 0 from J, leaving 10 bases between them. Germline-derived CDR1 and CDR2 are MNHNS and SASEGT. The CDR3 runs 14 residues. CDR3: CASIKESSYNEQFF. CDR3 bases: TGTGCCAGCATAAAGGAAAGCTCCTACAATGAGCAGTTCTTC.

The chain recombines TRBV6-1 with TRBJ2-7, with 8 bases aligning to TRBD2. The CDR3 is 15 amino acids. Germline values: CDR1 MNHNS, CDR2 SASEGT. V dropped 6 bases and J dropped 2; count of bases not matched to a gene: 9. The CDR3 region is CASRPGGRRAYEQYF. CDR3 in DNA: TGTGCCAGCAGACCGGGAGGGCGGAGAGCCTACGAGCAGTACTTC.

This clonotype was seen a handful of times. The chain carries TRBV6-2 or TRBV6-3 and TRBJ2-7; D is undetermined. Trimming pared 3 bases from V and 3 bases from J, leaving 6 bases between. Germline assignment: CDR1 MNHEY and CDR2 SVGEGT. This CDR3 has 12 residues. CDR3: CASSYGFYEQYF. CDR3 DNA sequence: TGTGCCAGCAGTTATGGATTCTACGAGCAGTACTTC.

V usage is TRBV3-1 and J usage is TRBJ2-7, with D possibly TRBD2 on 6 matching bases. Trimming removed 1 base at V and 12 bases at J, with 13 bases between. The germline V gene has CDR1 LGHDT and CDR2 YNNKEL (reference sequence). The CDR3 loop spans 12 amino acids. The CDR3 coding sequence is TGTGCCAGCAGCCAAGGGACCGGGGAGGCGTACTTC. Translating it yields CASSQGTGEAYF.

There are a few counts of this clonotype. This chain joins TRBV5-1 and TRBJ1-1, with a weak D call TRBD1 (6 bases). V dropped 2 bases and J dropped 8 bases, with 19 bases sitting between them. CDR3 length: 15 amino acids. Per the germline V gene, CDR1 is SGHRS and CDR2 is YFSETQ. The CDR3 bases are TGCGCCAGCAGCTTCGACTGGATGACAGGTGGCGAAGCTTTCTTT. Its protein is CASSFDWMTGGEAFF.

This clonotype was counted between two and nine times. The J gene is TRBJ2-7, the V gene TRBV6-1, with TRBD2 as a possible D gene (6 bases). V lost 7 bases and J lost 2, with 9 bases in between. Germline values: CDR1 MNHNS, CDR2 SASEGT. The CDR3 spans 12 residues. The CDR3 DNA sequence: TGTGCCAGCAATACGGGGGCCTACGAGCAGTACTTC. Translation gives CASNTGAYEQYF.

The chain carries TRBV4-1 and TRBJ2-7; a weak D match, TRBD1 (5 bases). V was shortened by 4 bases and J by 0 bases, with 10 bases between the two germline ends. Germline CDR1 and CDR2: MGHRA and YSYEKL. The CDR3 sequence is 14 residues long. The CDR3 region is CASSPQVDSYEQYF. CDR3 coding DNA: TGCGCCAGCAGCCCACAGGTAGACTCCTACGAGCAGTACTTC.

This chain joins TRBV11-1 and TRBJ1-2, with 9 nucleotides matching TRBD1. Looked up from germline, CDR1 is SGHAT and CDR2 is FQDESV (reference sequence). The CDR3 sequence is 15 residues long. The V segment lost 5 bases and the J segment 8 bases; nucleotides outside the gene matches: 12. Here the CDR3 DNA reads TGTGCCAGCAGCGAGTCCGGGACAGGGTTCGACGGCTACACCTTC. Its translation: CASSESGTGFDGYTF.

This clonotype was observed a handful of times. The V call is TRBV6-2 or TRBV6-3, the J call TRBJ2-3; 7 bases line up with TRBD1. This CDR3 region has 18 residues. V shed 1 base and J 2 bases; nucleotides not matched to a gene: 12. Germline V gene data show CDR1 as MNHEY and CDR2 as SVGEGT. This CDR3 is CASSYFALRDSLTDTQYF. CDR3 DNA: TGTGCCAGCAGTTACTTCGCGCTCCGGGACAGTCTCACAGATACGCAGTATTTT.

This clonotype was found a few times. The chain recombines TRBV27 with TRBJ1-5; tentative D call: TRBD1 (6 bases). CDR3 length: 15 amino acids. Germline assignment: CDR1 MNHEY and CDR2 SMNVEV (reference sequence). V was clipped by 2 bases and J by 1 base, with 9 bases between them. The CDR3: CASSLQGISNQPQHF. The CDR3 bases are TGTGCCAGCAGTTTACAGGGGATAAGCAATCAGCCCCAGCATTTT.

CDR3 sequence: CASSNQGIDSPLHF. In nucleotides, the CDR3 is TGTGCCAGCAGCAATCAGGGTATTGATTCACCCCTCCACTTT. V is TRBV7-9 and J is TRBJ1-6, with a possible D match to TRBD1 (5 bases). Germline V gene sequence: CDR1 SEHNR, CDR2 FQNEAQ (reference sequence). The ends were cut back, 5 bases at V and 8 bases at J, with 13 bases in the middle. This CDR3 is 14 amino acids long.

This chain connects TRBV6-2 or TRBV6-3 to TRBJ1-2; D is undetermined. The CDR3 totals 16 residues. V gave up 4 bases and J gave up 0 bases, with 15 bases separating them. Germline V gene data show CDR1 as MNHEY and CDR2 as SVGEGT. This CDR3 reads CASSSSIPEANYGYTF. DNA of the CDR3: TGTGCCAGCAGTTCTAGTATCCCAGAAGCTAACTATGGCTACACCTTC.

The V call is TRBV28, the J call TRBJ2-5; possibly TRBD1 for D (6 bases). CDR3 length: 14 amino acids. CDR1 MDHEN and CDR2 SYDVKM come from the germline V gene. Trimming removed 8 bases from V and 2 bases from J, with 15 bases in between. CDR3 region: CASRSGDIQETQYF. The CDR3 bases are TGTGCCAGCCGTTCTGGGGACATTCAAGAGACCCAGTACTTC.

This clonotype was found a few times. This chain links TRBV6-1 with TRBJ1-1; TRBD1 might be the D (6 bases). CDR1 and CDR2 from the germline V gene are MNHNS and SASEGT. The ends were cut back, 5 bases at V and 4 bases at J, with 14 bases in the middle. The CDR3 spans 14 residues. DNA of the CDR3: TGTGCCAGCAGTCGGGCGACAGGATTCACTGAAGCTTTCTTT. Translating gives CASSRATGFTEAFF.

The V call is TRBV6-6, the J call TRBJ1-2; the D gene is possibly TRBD1 (5 bases). Germline values: CDR1 MNHNY, CDR2 SVGAGI (reference sequence). The CDR3 length is 16 residues. Trimming removed 0 bases at V and 2 bases at J, with 13 bases between. The CDR3 reads CASSYSTNGGNYGYTF. DNA of the CDR3: TGTGCCAGCAGTTACTCGACGAACGGGGGAAACTATGGCTACACCTTC.

V and J are TRBV24-1 and TRBJ1-2, with D uncertain. From germline, CDR1 is KGHDR and CDR2 SFDVKD. Trimming shortened V by 4 bases and J by 7 bases, and 21 bases separated the two germline ends. The CDR3 consists of 16 residues. The CDR3 DNA reads as TGTGCCACCAGTGACTCTGCCGGGCCCTGGTGGAGTGGCTACACCTTC. Its protein is CATSDSAGPWWSGYTF.